These 12 T cell receptor beta chains came from one sample sequenced in a study of T cells in localized non-small cell lung cancer. Here immunoSEQ multiplex PCR was the method, and the copy in TCRdb shows in-frame clones only, minus some. The profile covers some 1,300 clones, with 15% to 20% appearing a single time and under 8.5% taken by the ten largest. The sample in question was normal lung tissue next to the tumor, obtained before any cancer treatment. These receptor sequences come from a man aged 40 to 70 with stage I lung adenocarcinoma.

The chain is built from TRBV28 and TRBJ2-7; D uncertain. The CDR3 totals 16 residues. CDR1 and CDR2 from the germline V gene are MDHEN and SYDVKM. Deletions cut 4 bases from V and 6 bases from J, with 22 bases between. CDR3 amino acids: CASSSRKRYPFGEQYF. The DNA of the CDR3 is TGTGCCAGCAGTTCCCGAAAGCGATATCCGTTCGGCGAGCAGTACTTC.

The J gene is TRBJ1-3, the V gene TRBV18, with TRBD1 as a possible D gene (5 bases). V shed 2 bases and J shed 0 bases, with 14 bases lying between them. The CDR3 contains 17 residues. CDR1 is KGHSH, CDR2 LQKENI, per germline. CDR3 residues: CASSPGGTLSSGNTIYF. CDR3 DNA: TGTGCCAGCTCACCAGGAGGGACTCTGAGCTCTGGAAACACCATATATTTT.

The rearrangement uses TRBV11-3 and TRBJ2-2; 8 bases map to TRBD2. V was clipped by 7 bases and J by 6 bases; unmatched bases: 7. The CDR3 runs to 14 residues. Germline assignment: CDR1 SGHNT and CDR2 YENEEA. The CDR3 DNA reads TGTGCCAGCACCTCGGGGGGGACCGCCGGGGAGCTGTTTTTT. It is translated as CASTSGGTAGELFF.

This clone has only a few counts. The rearrangement uses TRBV6-8 and TRBJ2-1; D might be TRBD1 or TRBD2, each matching 5 bases. The length of the CDR3 is 12 residues. Germline-derived CDR1 and CDR2 are MNHGY and SAAAGT. The germline V and J ends were trimmed by 5 bases and 15 bases, with 17 bases remaining between them. CDR3 sequence reads: CASSRGDQLGFF. The CDR3 DNA reads TGTGCCAGCAGTCGGGGCGACCAGCTAGGGTTCTTC.

The chain carries TRBV2 and TRBJ1-5; D gene uncertain. This CDR3 is built from 15 residues. V shed 2 bases and J shed 4 bases, with 12 bases lying between them. In germline, CDR1 is SNHLY, CDR2 FYNNEI. The CDR3 sequence is CASSELNPVNQPQHF. CDR3 in DNA: TGTGCCAGCAGTGAATTAAATCCAGTTAATCAGCCCCAGCATTTT.

This clone is large in the sample. The chain combines TRBV28 with TRBJ2-7; D remains ambiguous. Deletions cut 7 bases from V and 1 base from J, with 8 bases between. From germline, CDR1 is MDHEN and CDR2 SYDVKM. The CDR3 contains 12 residues. The CDR3 here is CASTRDSYEQYF. The CDR3 region has the DNA TGTGCCAGCACTAGGGATTCCTACGAGCAGTACTTC. The whole variable domain, remainder taken from reference TRBV28 and TRBJ2-7, is DVKVTQSSRYLVKRTGEKVFLECVQDMDHENMFWYRQDPGLGLRLIYFSYDVKMKEKGDIPEGYSVSREKKERFSLILESASTNQTSMYLCASTRDSYEQYFGPGTRLTVT.

This clone turned up a few times. The V call is TRBV5-1, the J call TRBJ2-1, with D possibly matching TRBD2 (5 bases). CDR1 is SGHRS, CDR2 YFSETQ, per germline. There are 15 residues in the CDR3. Trimming left V 4 bases short and J 10 bases short, with 21 bases between. CDR3 coding DNA: TGCGCCAGCAGCCAAGAAGGGTCTACCGGGGTCGAGCAGTTCTTC. It is translated as CASSQEGSTGVEQFF.

This clone appeared a few times. CDR3 loop: CASRPSAGEAFF. CDR3 sequence (DNA): TGTGCCAGCAGGCCCTCAGCGGGTGAAGCTTTCTTT. The rearrangement uses TRBV6-8 and TRBJ1-1, with D unresolved. Trimming took off 6 bases at V and 7 bases at J, with 12 bases between the two ends. CDR3 length equals 12 residues. CDR1 MNHGY and CDR2 SAAAGT come from the germline V gene.

The gene calls are TRBV19 and TRBJ2-3; 7 bases fit TRBD2. From germline, CDR1 is LNHDA and CDR2 SQIVND (reference sequence). This CDR3 contains 13 residues. V lost 7 bases to trimming and J lost 6 bases; unmatched junction nucleotides: 7. This chain's CDR3 is CASKRGREDTQYF. The CDR3 nucleotides read TGTGCCAGTAAGCGGGGTAGAGAGGATACGCAGTATTTT.

The chain is built from TRBV11-3 and TRBJ2-7; 10 bases align to TRBD2. The V gene end was trimmed by 3 bases and the J gene end by 2 bases; junction bases not matched to a gene: 4. Germline CDR1 is SGHNT and CDR2 is YENEEA. The CDR3 sequence is 15 residues long. CDR3 DNA sequence: TGTGCCAGCAGCTTTTCTAGCGGGGGCCCCTACGAGCAGTACTTC. Amino acid sequence: CASSFSSGGPYEQYF.

This clone was seen only a few times. V gene TRBV11-3 combines with J gene TRBJ2-7; no reliable D call. V dropped 1 base and J dropped 5 bases, with 15 bases sitting between them. Germline V CDR1 and CDR2: SGHNT, YENEEA. CDR3 length: 15 residues. DNA of the CDR3: TGTGCCAGCAGCTTAGGGCACCTCATAGGGAACGAGCAGTACTTC. The encoded protein is CASSLGHLIGNEQYF.

This clone is medium-sized within its sample. Germline is not matched at one junction end, which may reflect a read error. The rearrangement uses TRBV6-4 and TRBJ2-7; D gene ambiguous. Germline V gene data show CDR1 as MRHNA and CDR2 as SNTAGT. The CDR3 is made up of 11 amino acids. The CDR3 reads CAISEAGEQYF. CDR3 nucleotide sequence: TGTGCCATCAGTGAGGCTGGGGAGCAGTACTTC.